This TCR beta chain was recorded in a study of post-analysis software for immune sequencing data. Findings and caveats of the study: About five TRBV segments, including TRBV5-6, TRBV5-1 and TRBV20-1, were more frequent in patients than controls. Samples made in the same batch grouped tightly together by F measure.

The CDR3 extends over 16 amino acids. The TCR beta cDNA libraries contained unique molecular identifiers. TCRdb re-analysed the PCR reads in MiXCR, keeping a single row per CDR3 protein. The table records around 190,000 distinct CDR3 sequences, 25% to 35% of them present only once. Only a few counts were recorded for this clonotype. Its cognate antigen is unknown. The specimen sequenced was blood. The chain carries TRBV12-3 or TRBV12-4 and TRBJ2-7; TRBD2 agrees at 9 bases. Near its end, the DNA agrees better with TRBJ2-5, so the J call may be wrong. This receptor was taken from a girl aged 2 to 17 with multiple sclerosis. The CDR3 region is CASRLGGGAGGETQYF. DNA of the CDR3: TGTGCCAGCAGGCTTGGCGGGGGGGCCGGTGGGGAGACCCAGTACTTC.